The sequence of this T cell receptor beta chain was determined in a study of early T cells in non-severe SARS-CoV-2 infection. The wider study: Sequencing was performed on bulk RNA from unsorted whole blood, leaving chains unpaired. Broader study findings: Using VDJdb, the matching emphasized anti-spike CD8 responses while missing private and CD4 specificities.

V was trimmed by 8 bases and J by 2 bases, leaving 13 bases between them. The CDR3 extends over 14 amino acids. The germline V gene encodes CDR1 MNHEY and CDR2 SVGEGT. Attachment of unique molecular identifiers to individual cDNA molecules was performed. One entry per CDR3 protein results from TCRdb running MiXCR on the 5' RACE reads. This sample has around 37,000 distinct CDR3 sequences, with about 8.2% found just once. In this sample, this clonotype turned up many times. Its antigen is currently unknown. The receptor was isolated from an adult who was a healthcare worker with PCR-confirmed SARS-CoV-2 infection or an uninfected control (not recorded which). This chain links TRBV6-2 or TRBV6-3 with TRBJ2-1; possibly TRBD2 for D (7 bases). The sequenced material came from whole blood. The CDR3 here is CASGGAGPYNEQFF. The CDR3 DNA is TGTGCCAGCGGGGGGGCAGGACCCTACAATGAGCAGTTCTTC.